This T cell receptor beta chain was found in a study of cytomegalovirus exposure and HLA in healthy donors. About the study: A prior analysis found 117 million unique TCR beta sequences from about 179 million T cells. Membership in the Caucasian-associated ancestry cluster was found for about 80% of approximately 380 genotyped donors.

A remark on this clone: Its cognate antigen is unknown.

Findings and caveats of the study: In a later analysis, the majority of CMV-associated beta chains seemingly showed HLA restriction. Rare TCR sequences dominated, though some public TCRs recurred in many donors.

Both 60 Vbeta primers and 13 Jbeta primers went into the PCR. The data were produced by immunoSEQ multiplex PCR, yet TCRdb's version contains in-frame clones alone and is incomplete. The profile covers almost 200,000 clones, with roughly 78% appearing a single time and 4.4% taken by the ten largest. The CDR3 is 15 residues long. Germline trimming cut 2 bases from V and 1 base from J; bases unmatched to any gene: 3. The V gene's germline CDR1 is MGHRA and CDR2 YSYEKL. This TCR was sampled from a woman in her 30s in good health and CMV-seropositive. The specimen sequenced was PBMCs. The chain combines TRBV4-1 with TRBJ2-5; 8 bases map to TRBD2. The CDR3 nucleotides read TGCGCCAGCAGCCAAACTACTAGCGGCCAAGAGACCCAGTACTTC. It translates to CASSQTTSGQETQYF.